This T cell receptor beta chain is drawn from a study of spatial heterogeneity in lung cancer. Study-level information: The study observed each unique TCR and UMI combination more than ten times on average in raw reads.

This clonotype was seen many times. Antigen: not known. Study conclusions and caveats: Resection saw ubiquitous expanded tumor TCRs appear in blood more than follow-up did.

Indicated time point: sample taken at primary tumor resection. Whole RNA from tumor, nontumor lung or frozen PBMC was sequenced unsorted. The donors, 70 to 80 patients with untreated early-stage non-small cell lung cancer, provided the samples. TCRdb reprocessed the 5' RACE reads with MiXCR, giving one entry per CDR3 protein. This table holds about 75,000 distinct CDR3 sequences, roughly 14% found once. The specimen was PBMCs, collected at surgery. The receptor was isolated from a male donor with early-stage non-small cell lung cancer.

As DNA, the CDR3 is TGCAGCGTTTTCATTAACAGGGGGACCGGGGAGCTGTTTTTT. Residues: CSVFINRGTGELFF. The chain couples TRBV29-1 to TRBJ2-2; 8 nucleotides line up with TRBD1. The J segment lost 5 bases and the V segment lost 5 bases, leaving 7 bases of the junction unmatched. The germline CDR1 and CDR2 sequences are SQVTM and ANQGSEA. The CDR3 covers 14 residues.